These 28 T cell receptor beta chains were sequenced from one sample in a study of T-cell memory formation after mild COVID-19. TCRdb re-analysed the 5' RACE reads in MiXCR, keeping a single row per CDR3 protein. The sample has some 310,000 distinct CDR3 sequences, more than 20% seen once. The sample taken for sequencing was PBMCs or a T cell subset sorted from them (not recorded which). These TCRs come from a man between 18 and 35 years old who had mild COVID-19 (a few samples of this study predate the infection). Cell type and time point are not known.

This clonotype was recorded at least ten times. The chain carries TRBV24-1 and TRBJ1-5; 7 bases match TRBD1. Germline V gene data show CDR1 as KGHDR and CDR2 as SFDVKD. The CDR3 is 15 amino acids. The V segment lost 3 bases and the J segment 4 bases; nucleotides outside the gene matches: 5. The CDR3 sequence is CATSDPNRGNQPQHF. DNA for the CDR3: TGTGCCACCAGTGATCCGAACAGGGGAAATCAGCCCCAGCATTTT.

This clonotype was counted only a few times. The chain has TRBV5-1 and TRBJ2-7; 11 bases fit TRBD2. The length of the CDR3 is 18 residues. Germline V CDR1 and CDR2: SGHRS, YFSETQ. The J segment lost 3 bases and the V segment lost 1 base, leaving 12 bases of the junction unmatched. CDR3 DNA: TGCGCCAGCAGCTTGCCGGACAGGCCGGGACTAGCGGTCTACGAGCAGTACTTC. Protein product: CASSLPDRPGLAVYEQYF. Together with reference TRBV5-1 and TRBJ2-7, the CDR3 gives the full variable domain: KAGVTQTPRYLIKTRGQQVTLSCSPISGHRSVSWYQQTPGQGLQFLFEYFSETQRNKGNFPGRFSGRQFSNSRSEMNVSTLELGDSALYLCASSLPDRPGLAVYEQYFGPGTRLTVT.

This chain connects TRBV5-4 to TRBJ2-1; 11 bases map to TRBD2. Germline-derived CDR1 and CDR2 are SGHNT and YYREEE (reference sequence). The CDR3 contains 15 residues. V trimming: 7 bases; J trimming: 7 bases; junction bases outside the gene matches: 10. CDR3 sequence: CASYRSSGGLNEQFF. The CDR3 nucleotides are TGTGCCAGCTACCGGTCTAGCGGGGGGTTGAATGAGCAGTTCTTC.

The J gene is TRBJ1-1, the V gene TRBV2; possibly TRBD1 for D (6 bases). The V end was cut by 5 bases, the J end by 0 bases, with 10 bases between. The germline gives CDR1 SNHLY, CDR2 FYNNEI. This CDR3 has 14 residues. In DNA form, the CDR3 reads TGTGCCAGCAGTAACAGGGTCATGAACACTGAAGCTTTCTTT. Residues: CASSNRVMNTEAFF.

This clonotype has just a few counts. The CDR3 loop is CAIRERIEGLNTEAFF. DNA for the CDR3: TGTGCCATCAGGGAACGAATCGAAGGGTTGAACACTGAAGCTTTCTTT. The chain recombines TRBV10-3 with TRBJ1-1; D unclear. Germline V gene sequence: CDR1 ENHRY, CDR2 SYGVKD. The CDR3 is made up of 16 amino acids. V dropped 6 bases and J dropped 0 bases, with 17 bases sitting between them.

The rearrangement uses TRBV6-5 and TRBJ1-5; D unclear. CDR3 length: 12 amino acids. Germline lookup yields CDR1 MNHEY and CDR2 SVGAGI. V lost 6 bases to trimming and J lost 5 bases, with 8 bases between them. The CDR3 loop reads CASSHPDQPQHF. CDR3 coding DNA: TGTGCCAGCAGCCACCCAGATCAGCCCCAGCATTTT.

This rearrangement joins TRBV24-1 to TRBJ1-1, with D uncertain. In germline, CDR1 is KGHDR, CDR2 SFDVKD. The CDR3 has 13 amino acids. V lost 5 bases and J 6 bases, leaving 12 bases between the germline ends. CDR3 coding DNA: TGTGCCACCAGTGCGGAATCGGGCGCTGAAGCTTTCTTT. As protein: CATSAESGAEAFF.

This clonotype was found a few times. The V and J genes are TRBV6-6 and TRBJ1-1; D not certain. The CDR3 is 11 residues long. Germline-derived CDR1 and CDR2 are MNHNY and SVGAGI (reference sequence). The V end was cut by 2 bases, the J end by 12 bases, with 10 bases between. CDR3 in amino acids: CASSYPGRTFF. The DNA of the CDR3 is TGTGCCAGCAGTTACCCCGGGCGGACTTTCTTT.

This chain joins TRBV10-1 and TRBJ2-3; TRBD2 might be the D (5 bases). Germline values: CDR1 WNHNN, CDR2 SYGVQD (reference sequence). The CDR3 is 14 amino acids. Trimming shortened V by 3 bases and J by 3 bases, and 10 bases separated the two germline ends. The DNA for the CDR3 is TGCGCCAGCAGTGAATCTAGCTTGACAGATACGCAGTATTTT. Translating it yields CASSESSLTDTQYF.

This clonotype was found a few times. The V and J genes are TRBV6-4 and TRBJ1-1; D unclear. The CDR3 runs 13 residues. The ends were cut back, 0 bases at V and 5 bases at J, with 7 bases in the middle. Per germline, CDR1 MRHNA and CDR2 SNTAGT. The CDR3 DNA reads TGTGCCAGCAGTGACTCTTATTGGACTGAAGCTTTCTTT. Its translation is CASSDSYWTEAFF.

V usage is TRBV6-5 and J usage is TRBJ1-2; unclear D gene. Germline V gene sequence: CDR1 MNHEY, CDR2 SVGAGI. V was cut by 6 bases and J by 4 bases, with 6 bases left in between. The CDR3 covers 11 residues. Here the CDR3 DNA reads TGTGCCAGCAGGGGAGCCTATGGCTACACCTTC. Protein product: CASRGAYGYTF.

The rearrangement links TRBV7-9 to TRBJ2-3; possibly TRBD2 for D (5 bases). CDR3 size: 15 residues. Germline V gene data show CDR1 as SEHNR and CDR2 as FQNEAQ (reference sequence). Trimming cost V 5 bases and J 0 bases, with 12 bases left between them. CDR3 in DNA: TGTGCCAGCAGCCCAAACGGGGTCAGCACAGATACGCAGTATTTT. The encoded protein is CASSPNGVSTDTQYF. The complete variable domain, with remaining parts taken from reference TRBV7-9 and TRBJ2-3, reads DTGVSQNPRHKITKRGQNVTFRCDPISEHNRLYWYRQTLGQGPEFLTYFQNEAQLEKSRLLSDRFSAERPKGSFSTLEIQRTEQGDSAMYLCASSPNGVSTDTQYFGPGTRLTVL.

The sample holds many counts of this clonotype. The CDR3 nucleotides read TGTGCCATTCAGGGGATCACCGGGGAGCTGTTTTTT. It codes for CAIQGITGELFF. The chain uses TRBV6-6 and TRBJ2-2, with D possibly TRBD1 on 6 matching bases. Germline CDR1 and CDR2: MNHNY and SVGAGI (reference sequence). Deletions cut 10 bases from V and 4 bases from J, with 10 bases between. CDR3 size: 12 residues.

This clonotype has a handful of counts. The J gene is TRBJ2-1, the V gene TRBV5-1, with 8 positions matching TRBD2. The length of the CDR3 is 18 residues. Germline V gives CDR1 SGHRS, CDR2 YFSETQ. The V gene end was trimmed by 0 bases and the J gene end by 4 bases; junction bases not matched to a gene: 12. CDR3 nucleotides: TGCGCCAGCAGCTTGGCCCTGGTTAGCGGGGTAGGATACAATGAGCAGTTCTTC. This gives the protein CASSLALVSGVGYNEQFF. The entire variable domain, with the rest obtained from reference TRBV5-1 and TRBJ2-1, is as follows: KAGVTQTPRYLIKTRGQQVTLSCSPISGHRSVSWYQQTPGQGLQFLFEYFSETQRNKGNFPGRFSGRQFSNSRSEMNVSTLELGDSALYLCASSLALVSGVGYNEQFFGPGTRLTVL.

This clonotype was observed a few times. CDR3 nucleotides: TGTGCCATCAGTTCCGGGACTAGCAACCGAAACACAGATACGCAGTATTTT. Its protein product is CAISSGTSNRNTDTQYF. The J gene is TRBJ2-3, the V gene TRBV10-3; the match to TRBD2 covers 9 bases. CDR3 length equals 17 residues. Germline V lookup: CDR1 ENHRY, CDR2 SYGVKD. The junction had 11 bases not matched to a gene; V was cut back by 5 bases and J by 2 bases.

This clonotype was seen only a few times. The V gene is TRBV6-1, the J gene TRBJ1-4; TRBD1 is a possible D gene (6 bases). Between the trimmed V and J ends, which lost 0 bases and 4 bases, there was a span of 15 bases. The CDR3 sequence is 17 residues long. Germline V gives CDR1 MNHNS, CDR2 SASEGT. The CDR3 protein is CASSEAWGQGDNEKLFF. The DNA for the CDR3 is TGTGCCAGCAGTGAAGCGTGGGGACAAGGTGATAATGAAAAACTGTTTTTT.

The chain carries TRBV9 and TRBJ2-5; TRBD2 aligns across 11 bases. The CDR3 sequence is 14 residues long. The V gene's germline CDR1 is SGDLS and CDR2 YYNGEE. The ends lost 2 bases at V and 5 bases at J; junction bases unmatched: 2. The CDR3 here is CASSVLAGGETQYF. DNA for the CDR3: TGTGCCAGCAGCGTCCTAGCGGGGGGCGAGACCCAGTACTTC.

This clonotype was detected a few times. This sequence joins TRBV11-2 and TRBJ2-1, with TRBD2 matching 9 bases. This CDR3 is 14 amino acids long. Germline V gene sequence: CDR1 SGHAT, CDR2 FQNNGV. With V trimmed by 5 bases and J by 6 bases, 5 bases remained unmatched. CDR3 bases: TGTGCCAGCAGCCCCTCGACTAGCGGCAATGAGCAGTTCTTC. Its translation is CASSPSTSGNEQFF.

The chain uses TRBV7-9 and TRBJ1-1; possibly TRBD1 for D (5 bases). The CDR3 contains 16 residues. Trimming cost V 4 bases and J 4 bases, with 19 bases left between them. Germline CDR1 SEHNR, CDR2 FQNEAQ (reference sequence). The CDR3 spells CASSSPGLTRFTEAFF. In DNA form, the CDR3 reads TGTGCCAGCAGCTCACCGGGGCTGACCCGGTTCACTGAAGCTTTCTTT.

In this sample, this clonotype turned up a few times. The chain uses TRBV7-6 and TRBJ2-7, with TRBD1 matching 8 bases. The CDR3 runs 16 residues. Germline loops: CDR1 SGHVS, CDR2 FNYEAQ. Germline trimming cut 1 base from V and 3 bases from J; bases unmatched to any gene: 8. The CDR3 reads CASSLVPADRDYEQYF. As DNA, the CDR3 is TGTGCCAGCAGCTTAGTCCCAGCGGACAGGGACTACGAGCAGTACTTC.

The sample holds a few counts of this clonotype. V gene TRBV7-2 combines with J gene TRBJ2-3, with D possibly matching TRBD2 (6 bases). Trimming removed 5 bases at V and 6 bases at J, with 18 bases between. Per the germline V gene, CDR1 is SGHTA and CDR2 is FQGNSA. CDR3 size: 15 residues. DNA for the CDR3: TGTGCCAGCAGCCGTACCCCCGGTGGAGGGGATACGCAGTATTTT. This translates into CASSRTPGGGDTQYF.

This clonotype has just a few counts. The V and J genes are TRBV18 and TRBJ2-7, with 8 bases matching TRBD1. CDR1 is KGHSH and CDR2 is LQKENI in the germline V gene. The V and J ends lost 2 bases and 6 bases, in that order; junction bases with no gene match: 6. The CDR3 has 14 amino acids. In nucleotides, the CDR3 is TGTGCCAGCTCACCAGGCAGGGGGCGAGGCGAGCAGTACTTC. It codes for CASSPGRGRGEQYF.

The chain carries TRBV20-1 and TRBJ1-1, with D unclear. Germline V gives CDR1 DFQATT, CDR2 SNEGSKA (reference sequence). The CDR3 sequence is 14 residues long. V shed 5 bases and J shed 9 bases, with 22 bases lying between them. Written as DNA, the CDR3 is TGCAGTGCTGTTAAGCCAATCCTCCCGGGGAAAGCTTTCTTT. Encoded protein: CSAVKPILPGKAFF.

The chain has TRBV20-1 and TRBJ1-1; D might be TRBD1 (5 bases). CDR3 length equals 14 residues. With 3 bases removed from V and 2 bases from J, the gap between germline ends came to 13 bases. Germline V CDR1 and CDR2: DFQATT, SNEGSKA (reference sequence). CDR3 residues: CSARGGARNTEAFF. The CDR3 DNA sequence: TGCAGTGCTAGGGGAGGGGCCCGAAACACTGAAGCTTTCTTT.

J is TRBJ1-4 and V is TRBV7-9; D call uncertain. The germline CDR1 and CDR2 sequences are SEHNR and FQNEAQ (reference sequence). This CDR3 comprises 15 residues. Trimming removed 7 bases from V and 5 bases from J, with 17 bases in between. DNA of the CDR3: TGTGCCAGCACCCTTATAGGCAGTGAAAATGAAAAACTGTTTTTT. This sequence encodes CASTLIGSENEKLFF.

V usage is TRBV7-2 and J usage is TRBJ1-2, with 8 bases matching TRBD1. The CDR3 has 14 amino acids. V lost 4 bases to trimming and J lost 8 bases; unmatched junction nucleotides: 9. Germline values: CDR1 SGHTA, CDR2 FQGNSA. The CDR3, as DNA: TGTGCCAGCAGCTCACTGGACAGGGACGGCGGCTACACCTTC. It translates to CASSSLDRDGGYTF.

V gene TRBV7-3 combines with J gene TRBJ2-2, with D perhaps matching TRBD1 (5 bases). From germline, CDR1 is SGHTA and CDR2 FQGTGA. The V end was cut by 4 bases, the J end by 6 bases, with 12 bases between. The CDR3 runs 14 residues. The CDR3 here is CASSSGRGPGELFF. CDR3 bases: TGTGCCAGCAGCTCCGGTAGGGGTCCCGGGGAGCTGTTTTTT.

V and J are TRBV6-2 or TRBV6-3 and TRBJ2-5; D not resolved. Germline CDR1 is MNHEY and CDR2 is SVGEGT. Trimming pared 8 bases from V and 5 bases from J, leaving 12 bases between. CDR3 length: 12 amino acids. CDR3 sequence (DNA): TGTGCCAGCGGGTACCAAACTGAGACCCAGTACTTC. It yields the protein CASGYQTETQYF.